The next 3 T cell receptor beta chains were all read from a single sample in a study of T cell repertoires in ileal Crohn's disease. TCRdb's copy holds only in-frame clones and misses some; the assay was immunoSEQ multiplex PCR. The table has about 5,200 clones, roughly 76% seen once. What was sequenced was ileal tissue. Receptors were obtained from an adult with Crohn's disease.

The chain links TRBV5-1 to TRBJ2-6, with D possibly TRBD1 on 5 matching bases. This CDR3 has 18 amino acids. Germline assignment: CDR1 SGHRS and CDR2 YFSETQ. V lost 4 bases and J 0 bases, leaving 17 bases between the germline ends. The CDR3 sequence: CASSTGRRDPSGANVLTF. CDR3 DNA: TGCGCCAGCAGCACCGGGCGCAGGGATCCCTCTGGGGCCAACGTCCTGACTTTC.

This clone was detected a few times. This chain uses TRBV28 with TRBJ2-2, with TRBD2 matching 7 bases. The CDR3 is 14 amino acids. Per the germline V gene, CDR1 is MDHEN and CDR2 is SYDVKM. V shed 9 bases and J 6 bases; nucleotides not matched to a gene: 10. The CDR3 region has the DNA TGTGCCAGTTCGGGACTAACTCCTCCCGGGGAGCTGTTTTTT. Encoded protein: CASSGLTPPGELFF.

This clone was detected only a few times. This chain joins TRBV18 and TRBJ2-1; 8 bases align to TRBD1. V was clipped by 7 bases and J by 4 bases; unmatched bases: 9. This CDR3 contains 15 residues. CDR1 KGHSH and CDR2 LQKENI come from the germline V gene. The DNA for the CDR3 is TGTGCCAGCTGCCAAGCAGGGGGCCGGTACAATGAGCAGTTCTTC. Its translation is CASCQAGGRYNEQFF.